Below, 13 T cell receptor beta chains from the same sample are listed, as sequenced in a study of blood T cell repertoires in COVID-19. Libraries were prepared by immunoSEQ multiplex PCR; TCRdb keeps only in-frame clonotypes and omits some of them. Of more than 100,000 clones detected, about four fifths appear once; the ten largest clones hold roughly 15%. The sample comprised peripheral blood. The receptor source for this set is a woman over 75 with acute or convalescent COVID-19.

This rearrangement joins TRBV7-6 to TRBJ1-6; 9 bases align to TRBD1. CDR1 SGHVS and CDR2 FNYEAQ come from the germline V gene. The V segment lost 4 bases and the J segment 6 bases; nucleotides outside the gene matches: 4. The CDR3 runs 15 residues. This CDR3 is CASSYGDRVNSPLHF. The CDR3 nucleotides read TGTGCCAGCAGCTACGGGGACAGGGTTAATTCACCCCTCCACTTT. The full variable domain, with the rest looked up from reference TRBV7-6 and TRBJ1-6, is GAGVSQSPRYKVTKRGQDVALRCDPISGHVSLYWYRQALGQGPEFLTYFNYEAQQDKSGLPNDRFSAERPEGSISTLTIQRTEQRDSAMYRCASSYGDRVNSPLHFGNGTRLTVT.

The V and J genes are TRBV29-1 and TRBJ2-7, with 8 bases matching TRBD1. The CDR3 runs 13 residues. The V gene's germline CDR1 is SQVTM and CDR2 ANQGSEA. V lost 5 bases, J lost 4 bases, and 7 bases stayed unmatched. CDR3 protein: CSVSRQGIYEQYF. CDR3 bases: TGCAGCGTTTCTAGACAGGGGATATACGAGCAGTACTTC.

The rearrangement links TRBV30 to TRBJ1-4, with 9 bases identical to TRBD1. The CDR3 contains 17 residues. Germline-derived CDR1 and CDR2 are GTSNPN and SVGIG (reference sequence). V trimming: 2 bases; J trimming: 2 bases; junction bases outside the gene matches: 9. Here the CDR3 DNA reads TGTGCCTGGAGTTCCCCGGACAGGGGACTTACTAATGAAAAACTGTTTTTT. Encoded protein: CAWSSPDRGLTNEKLFF.

The V gene is TRBV7-8, the J gene TRBJ1-2, with TRBD1 identical over 8 bases. V dropped 5 bases and J dropped 1; count of bases not matched to a gene: 9. CDR3 length equals 16 residues. CDR1 and CDR2 (germline): SGHVS, FQNEAQ. CDR3 DNA: TGTGCCAGCAGCCCAAATAACAGGGGGGGTAACTATGGCTACACCTTC. This encodes CASSPNNRGGNYGYTF.

The V gene is TRBV6-1, the J gene TRBJ2-7; TRBD2 matches 10 bases. The CDR3 loop spans 14 amino acids. Trimming took 6 bases from V and 4 from J; bases not matched to a gene: 6. Germline CDR1 and CDR2: MNHNS and SASEGT. The CDR3 bases are TGTGCCAGCAGGCTAGCGGGAGAGGGTTACGAGCAGTACTTC. It specifies CASRLAGEGYEQYF.

This clone has just one count. V gene TRBV7-2 combines with J gene TRBJ2-7; D is uncertain. The CDR3 contains 12 residues. The ends were cut back, 3 bases at V and 8 bases at J, with 11 bases in the middle. Germline V gene lookup returns CDR1 SGHTA and CDR2 FQGNSA. This CDR3 is CASSLLESQQYF. CDR3 coding DNA: TGTGCCAGCAGCTTGCTAGAGTCTCAGCAGTACTTC. Based on the CDR3 plus reference TRBV7-2 and TRBJ2-7, the full variable domain is GAGVSQSPSNKVTEKGKDVELRCDPISGHTALYWYRQSLGQGLEFLIYFQGNSAPDKSGLPSDRFSAERTGGSVSTLTIQRTQQEDSAVYLCASSLLESQQYFGPGTRLTVT.

V usage is TRBV19 and J usage is TRBJ1-2, with D hard to call. CDR1 LNHDA and CDR2 SQIVND come from the germline V gene (reference sequence). There are 13 residues in the CDR3. With 6 bases removed from V and 7 bases from J, the gap between germline ends came to 15 bases. The DNA of the CDR3 is TGTGCCAGTAGATCGACCGGCCGGGGTGGCTACACCTTC. It yields the protein CASRSTGRGGYTF.

The rearrangement joins TRBV3-1 (or the pseudogene TRBV3-2) to TRBJ2-7, with 8 nucleotides matching TRBD1. The V segment lost 4 bases and the J segment 5 bases; nucleotides outside the gene matches: 7. The CDR3 sequence is 14 residues long. Germline CDR1 reads LGHDT; CDR2 reads YNNKEL (reference sequence). The CDR3 region is CASSPGTGRDEQYF. CDR3 DNA: TGTGCCAGCAGCCCCGGGACAGGCAGGGACGAGCAGTACTTC.

As for this clone: Other DNA sequences from this sample encode an identical CDR3 as well. The chain carries TRBV7-9 and TRBJ1-1, with a tentative D call TRBD1 (6 bases). Germline CDR1 is SEHNR and CDR2 is FQNEAQ (reference sequence). Trimming took 0 bases from V and 1 from J, leaving 6 bases between them. The CDR3 length is 14 residues. CDR3 in amino acids: CASSLAGGNTEAFF. In nucleotides, the CDR3 is TGTGCCAGCAGCTTAGCAGGGGGGAACACTGAAGCTTTCTTT.

The chain couples TRBV6-5 to TRBJ1-1; D is possibly TRBD1 (6 bases). Trimming pared 4 bases from V and 1 base from J, leaving 10 bases between. CDR1 MNHEY and CDR2 SVGAGI come from the germline V gene. This CDR3 region has 14 residues. CDR3 bases: TGTGCCAGCAGTTCGTCGGGACAGAACACTGAAGCTTTCTTT. Translated: CASSSSGQNTEAFF.

The CDR3: CAHGRTSGTGELFF. CDR3 sequence (DNA): TGTGCCCACGGGCGGACTAGCGGGACCGGGGAGCTGTTTTTT. The chain combines TRBV7-9 with TRBJ2-2, with TRBD2 matching over 11 bases. V gave up 11 bases and J gave up 5 bases; unmatched junction bases: 7. CDR1 SEHNR and CDR2 FQNEAQ come from the germline V gene (reference sequence). The CDR3 contains 14 residues. The full variable domain, in which reference TRBV7-9 and TRBJ2-2 provide the parts outside the CDR3, is DTGVSQNPRHKITKRGQNVTFRCDPISEHNRLYWYRQTLGQGPEFLTYFQNEAQLEKSRLLSDRFSAERPKGSFSTLEIQRTEQGDSAMYLCAHGRTSGTGELFFGEGSRLTVL.

The gene calls are TRBV9 and TRBJ2-7; weak D call: TRBD2 (5 bases). V was clipped by 0 bases and J by 3 bases, with 10 bases between them. In germline, CDR1 is SGDLS, CDR2 YYNGEE. There are 14 residues in the CDR3. The CDR3 reads CASSVASGSYEQYF. The CDR3 DNA is TGTGCCAGCAGCGTAGCCTCGGGGAGCTACGAGCAGTACTTC.

This clone is a singleton in its sample. The V and J genes are TRBV4-1 and TRBJ1-5, with D perhaps TRBD1 (5 bases). V lost 0 bases and J 7 bases, leaving 13 bases between the germline ends. The CDR3 consists of 15 residues. The germline V gene encodes CDR1 MGHRA and CDR2 YSYEKL. Here the CDR3 DNA reads TGCGCCAGCAGCCAAGATGTCAGGGTCGAACAGCCCCAGCATTTT. This translates into CASSQDVRVEQPQHF.